These 8 T cell receptor beta chains originate from one sample sequenced in a study of blood T cell repertoires in COVID-19 (TCRdb year 2020). Library method: the immunoSEQ multiplex PCR assay. What TCRdb holds here is the immuneACCESS table cut down to in-frame rearrangements. Part of the clones is not present; checked against another copy, under half of the missing clones reflect an unresolved V gene, and the others are unexplained. The sample table holds fewer than 200,000 clones, of which approximately 84% were seen once. The top ten clonotypes cover 12% of the sample. Sequenced material: PBMCs or T cells enriched from blood (not recorded which). The receptor set was obtained from a man aged 50 to 60 who had recovered from COVID-19.

The rearrangement links TRBV21-1 to TRBJ2-5; TRBD2 is the table's D call and was not checked against the DNA. TRBV21-1 is tagged as a pseudogene. CDR3 length: 16 amino acids. The CDR3 here is CASSYPSGGPQETQYF. The CDR3 bases are TGTGCCAGCAGCTATCCTAGCGGGGGGCCTCAAGAGACCCAGTACTTC.

The V and J genes are TRBV6-5 and TRBJ1-5, with D perhaps matching TRBD1 (5 bases). The CDR3 consists of 12 residues. Germline lookup yields CDR1 MNHEY and CDR2 SVGAGI. The V end lost 8 bases, the J end lost 4 bases, and 9 bases lay between the germline ends. The CDR3 coding sequence is TGTGCCAGCCGACAGCTAAATCAGCCCCAGCATTTT. Amino acid sequence: CASRQLNQPQHF.

The chain employs TRBV6-5 and TRBJ2-1, with a tentative D call TRBD2 (5 bases). The length of the CDR3 is 13 residues. Between the trimmed V and J ends, which lost 8 bases and 9 bases, there was a span of 17 bases. From germline, CDR1 is MNHEY and CDR2 SVGAGI. This CDR3 reads CASGRTPSSEQFF. The CDR3 region has the DNA TGTGCCAGCGGAAGGACCCCTAGCAGTGAGCAGTTCTTC.

This chain connects TRBV25-1 to TRBJ1-2; 7 bases are a match to TRBD1. Germline V lookup: CDR1 MGHDK, CDR2 SYGVNS. This CDR3 spans 15 amino acids. V lost 1 base to trimming and J lost 5 bases; unmatched junction nucleotides: 7. In nucleotides, the CDR3 is TGTGCCAGCAGTGAATCTCTGACAGGGAAGTATGGCTACACCTTC. As protein: CASSESLTGKYGYTF.

This rearrangement joins TRBV4-1 to TRBJ2-1; 7 positions agree with TRBD1. The junction had 8 bases not matched to a gene; V was cut back by 2 bases and J by 4 bases. The CDR3 sequence is 16 residues long. CDR1 and CDR2 from the germline V gene are MGHRA and YSYEKL. CDR3 DNA: TGCGCCAGCAGCCAAAAGGGGGCAGAGACATACAATGAGCAGTTCTTC. The encoded protein is CASSQKGAETYNEQFF.

The chain couples TRBV7-9 to TRBJ1-5; D is unresolved. Germline V CDR1 and CDR2: SEHNR, FQNEAQ (reference sequence). The CDR3 is made up of 15 amino acids. The V end was cut by 1 base, the J end by 0 bases, with 7 bases between. Here the CDR3 reads CASSLGGGSNQPQHF. The CDR3 DNA sequence: TGTGCCAGCAGCTTAGGAGGCGGTAGCAATCAGCCCCAGCATTTT. The entire variable domain, with the rest obtained from reference TRBV7-9 and TRBJ1-5, is as follows: DTGVSQNPRHKITKRGQNVTFRCDPISEHNRLYWYRQTLGQGPEFLTYFQNEAQLEKSRLLSDRFSAERPKGSFSTLEIQRTEQGDSAMYLCASSLGGGSNQPQHFGDGTRLSIL.

The chain employs TRBV7-8 and TRBJ1-2; possibly TRBD1 for D (5 bases). Germline V CDR1 and CDR2: SGHVS, FQNEAQ. V dropped 5 bases and J dropped 4 bases, with 17 bases sitting between them. The CDR3 runs to 15 residues. CDR3: CASSPPQTATYGYTF. The CDR3 region has the DNA TGTGCCAGCAGCCCCCCCCAGACAGCAACCTATGGCTACACCTTC. Together with reference TRBV7-8 and TRBJ1-2, the CDR3 gives the full variable domain: GAGVSQSPRYKVAKRGQDVALRCDPISGHVSLFWYQQALGQGPEFLTYFQNEAQLDKSGLPSDRFFAERPEGSVSTLKIQRTQQEDSAVYLCASSPPQTATYGYTFGSGTRLTVV.

The genes are TRBV6-6 and TRBJ2-1; 8 bases match TRBD2. CDR1 and CDR2 from the germline V gene are MNHNY and SVGAGI (reference sequence). This CDR3 is built from 14 residues. Losses at the gene ends were 6 bases for V and 7 bases for J; bases not matched to a gene: 8. CDR3 sequence (DNA): TGTGCCAGCAGGAGGATGACTAGCGAAAATGAGCAGTTCTTC. Translated: CASRRMTSENEQFF.